These T cell receptor beta chains were read from a single sample in a study of cytotoxic CD8 clonotypes in ibrutinib-treated CLL. Here immunoSEQ multiplex PCR was the method, and the copy in TCRdb shows in-frame clones only, minus some. The data show over 100,000 clones, with about 50% seen just once and 30% to 45% held by the top ten. The sequencing here drew on PBMCs, taken after 24 months of ibrutinib treatment. These receptors were obtained from a human donor with chronic lymphocytic leukemia. Both conserved end residues are part of each CDR3. D genes are given only for firm matches. Size tells how often a clone was seen (once, few, many) or the class of an expanded clone, and some rows leave it out.

clone_size: -; d_call: -; v_call: TRBV30; j_call: TRBJ1-1; cdr3_nt: TGTGCCTGGCTTGAGAACACTGAAGCTTTCTTT; cdr3_aa: CAWLENTEAFF
clone_size: -; d_call: TRBD2; v_call: TRBV5-6; j_call: TRBJ2-7; cdr3_nt: TGTGCCAGCAGCTTGCCCGGGGGACTATCGACCTACGAGCAGTACTTC; cdr3_aa: CASSLPGGLSTYEQYF
clone_size: few; d_call: -; v_call: TRBV18; j_call: TRBJ1-4; cdr3_nt: TGTGCCAGCTCACCTACAGCAACTAATGAAAAACTGTTTTTT; cdr3_aa: CASSPTATNEKLFF
clone_size: few; d_call: TRBD2; v_call: TRBV7-3; j_call: TRBJ2-1; cdr3_nt: TGTGCCAGCAGCTTAACTAGCGGGGAGCAGTTCTTC; cdr3_aa: CASSLTSGEQFF
clone_size: -; d_call: -; v_call: TRBV9; j_call: TRBJ1-2; cdr3_nt: TGTGCCAGCAGCCCCCGGGGAGTGGTTCCCTATGGCTACACCTTC; cdr3_aa: CASSPRGVVPYGYTF
clone_size: -; d_call: -; v_call: TRBV6-6; j_call: TRBJ2-1; cdr3_nt: TGTGCCAGCACCCAAAGGTCGAGTATCGATGAGCAGTTCTTC; cdr3_aa: CASTQRSSIDEQFF
clone_size: -; d_call: -; v_call: TRBV30; j_call: TRBJ2-2; cdr3_nt: TGTGCTGGGACTCACACCGGGGAGCTGTTTTTT; cdr3_aa: CAGTHTGELFF
clone_size: -; d_call: TRBD1; v_call: TRBV6-5; j_call: TRBJ2-7; cdr3_nt: TGTGCCAGCAGTTCCGAGGGACAGAGGCCCTACGAGCAGTACTTC; cdr3_aa: CASSSEGQRPYEQYF
clone_size: once; d_call: -; v_call: TRBV6-5; j_call: TRBJ2-1; cdr3_nt: TGTGCCAGCAGTTACCACGGGACTCCTAATGAGCAGTTCTTC; cdr3_aa: CASSYHGTPNEQFF
clone_size: -; d_call: TRBD1; v_call: TRBV5-1; j_call: TRBJ2-7; cdr3_nt: TGCGCCAGCAGCTTGGGACAGGGGGCCTACGAGCAGTACTTC; cdr3_aa: CASSLGQGAYEQYF
clone_size: few; d_call: -; v_call: TRBV11-1; j_call: TRBJ2-7; cdr3_nt: TGTGCCAGCAGCTCGGTTTCGTCCAGAACCTACGAGCAGTACTTC; cdr3_aa: CASSSVSSRTYEQYF
clone_size: -; d_call: -; v_call: TRBV30; j_call: TRBJ2-7; cdr3_nt: TGTGCCTGGAGTCCGGGGGTAAGCTCCTACGAGCAGTACTTC; cdr3_aa: CAWSPGVSSYEQYF
clone_size: -; d_call: TRBD1; v_call: TRBV18; j_call: TRBJ1-1; cdr3_nt: TGTGCCAGCTCACCCCTGGGACAGGAGGGTAGAGCTTTCTTT; cdr3_aa: CASSPLGQEGRAFF
clone_size: few; d_call: -; v_call: TRBV30; j_call: TRBJ2-7; cdr3_nt: TGTGCCTGGGGCCTCTCCTACGAGCAGTACTTC; cdr3_aa: CAWGLSYEQYF
clone_size: -; d_call: -; v_call: TRBV27; j_call: TRBJ1-6; cdr3_nt: TGTGCCAGCAGCACTGGGAATTCACCCCTCCACTTT; cdr3_aa: CASSTGNSPLHF
clone_size: few; d_call: TRBD1; v_call: TRBV7-9; j_call: TRBJ1-6; cdr3_nt: TGTGCCAGCAGCTTTCAGGGGACAGATCGTTCACCCCTCCACTTT; cdr3_aa: CASSFQGTDRSPLHF
clone_size: -; d_call: TRBD1; v_call: TRBV7-2; j_call: TRBJ2-1; cdr3_nt: TGTGCCAGCAGCCCCCGCCCGGGACAGCAGTACAATGAGCAGTTCTTC; cdr3_aa: CASSPRPGQQYNEQFF
clone_size: -; d_call: -; v_call: TRBV11-1; j_call: TRBJ2-1; cdr3_nt: TGTGCCAGCAGCTTATTAGGGGGGAGCTCCTACAATGAGCAGTTCTTC; cdr3_aa: CASSLLGGSSYNEQFF